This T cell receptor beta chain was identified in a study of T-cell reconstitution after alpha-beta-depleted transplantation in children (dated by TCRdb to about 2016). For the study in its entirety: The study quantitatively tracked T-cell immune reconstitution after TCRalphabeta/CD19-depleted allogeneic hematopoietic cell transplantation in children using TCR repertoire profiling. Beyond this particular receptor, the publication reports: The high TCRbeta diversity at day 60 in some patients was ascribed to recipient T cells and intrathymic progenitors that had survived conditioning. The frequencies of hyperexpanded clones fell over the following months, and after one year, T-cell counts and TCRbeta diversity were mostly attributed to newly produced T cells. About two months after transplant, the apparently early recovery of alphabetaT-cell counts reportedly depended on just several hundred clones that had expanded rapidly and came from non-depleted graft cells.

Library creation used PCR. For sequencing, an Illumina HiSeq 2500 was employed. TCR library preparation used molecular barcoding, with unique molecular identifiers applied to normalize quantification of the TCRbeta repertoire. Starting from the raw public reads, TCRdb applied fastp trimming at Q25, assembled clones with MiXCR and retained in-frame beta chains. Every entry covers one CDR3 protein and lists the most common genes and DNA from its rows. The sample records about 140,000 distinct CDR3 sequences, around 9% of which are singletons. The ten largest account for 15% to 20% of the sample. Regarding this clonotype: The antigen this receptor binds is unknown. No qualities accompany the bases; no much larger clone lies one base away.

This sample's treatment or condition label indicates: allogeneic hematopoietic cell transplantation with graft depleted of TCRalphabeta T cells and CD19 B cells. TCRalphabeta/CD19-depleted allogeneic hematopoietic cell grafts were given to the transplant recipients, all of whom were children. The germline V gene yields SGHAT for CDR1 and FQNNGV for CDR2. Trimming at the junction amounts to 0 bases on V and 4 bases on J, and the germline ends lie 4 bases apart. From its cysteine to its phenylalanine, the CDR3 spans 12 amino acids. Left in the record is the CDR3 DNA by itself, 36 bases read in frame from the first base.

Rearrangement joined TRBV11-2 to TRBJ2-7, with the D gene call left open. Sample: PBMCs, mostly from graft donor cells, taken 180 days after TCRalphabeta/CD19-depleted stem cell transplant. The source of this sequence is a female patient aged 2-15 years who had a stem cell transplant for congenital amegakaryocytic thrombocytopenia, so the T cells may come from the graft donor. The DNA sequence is TGTGCCAGCAGCTTAGATCAGTACGAGCAGTACTTC. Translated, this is CASSLDQYEQYF.